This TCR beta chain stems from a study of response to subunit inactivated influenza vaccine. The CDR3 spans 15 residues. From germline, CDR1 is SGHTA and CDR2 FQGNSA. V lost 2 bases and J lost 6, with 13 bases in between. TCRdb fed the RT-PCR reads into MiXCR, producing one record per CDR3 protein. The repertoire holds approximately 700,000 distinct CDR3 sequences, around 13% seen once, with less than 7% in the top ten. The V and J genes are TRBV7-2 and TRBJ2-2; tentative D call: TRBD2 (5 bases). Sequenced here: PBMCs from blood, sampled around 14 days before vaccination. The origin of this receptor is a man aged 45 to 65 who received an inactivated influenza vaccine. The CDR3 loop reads CASSLRPGESGELFF. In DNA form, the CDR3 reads TGTGCCAGCAGCTTACGGCCCGGGGAATCCGGGGAGCTGTTTTTT.